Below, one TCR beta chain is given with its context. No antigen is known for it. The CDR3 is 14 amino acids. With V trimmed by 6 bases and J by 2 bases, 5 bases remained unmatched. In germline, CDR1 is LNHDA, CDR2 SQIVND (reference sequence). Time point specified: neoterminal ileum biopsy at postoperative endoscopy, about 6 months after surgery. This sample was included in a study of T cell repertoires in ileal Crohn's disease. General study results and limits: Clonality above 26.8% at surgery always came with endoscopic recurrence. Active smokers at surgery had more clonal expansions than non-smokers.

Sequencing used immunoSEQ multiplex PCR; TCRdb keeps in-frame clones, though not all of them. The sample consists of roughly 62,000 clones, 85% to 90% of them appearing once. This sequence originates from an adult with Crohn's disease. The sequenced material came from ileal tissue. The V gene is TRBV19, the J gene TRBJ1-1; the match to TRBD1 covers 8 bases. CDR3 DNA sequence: TGTGCCAGTAGAACAGGGGGGGGTAACACTGAAGCTTTCTTT. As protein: CASRTGGGNTEAFF. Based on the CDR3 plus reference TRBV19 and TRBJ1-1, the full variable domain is DGGITQSPKYLFRKEGQNVTLSCEQNLNHDAMYWYRQDPGQGLRLIYYSQIVNDFQKGDIAEGYSVSREKKESFPLTVTSAQKNPTAFYLCASRTGGGNTEAFFGQGTRLTVV.